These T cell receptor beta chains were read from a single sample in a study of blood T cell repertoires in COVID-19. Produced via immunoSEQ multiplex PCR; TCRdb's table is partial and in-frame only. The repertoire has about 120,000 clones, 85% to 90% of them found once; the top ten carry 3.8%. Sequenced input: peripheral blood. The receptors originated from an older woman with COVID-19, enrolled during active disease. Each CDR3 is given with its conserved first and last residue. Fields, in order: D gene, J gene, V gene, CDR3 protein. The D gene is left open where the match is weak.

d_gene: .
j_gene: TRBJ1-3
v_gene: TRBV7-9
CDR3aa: CASSLAGVGNTIYF

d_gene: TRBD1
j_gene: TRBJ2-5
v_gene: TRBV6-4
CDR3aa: CASSEDRGETQYF

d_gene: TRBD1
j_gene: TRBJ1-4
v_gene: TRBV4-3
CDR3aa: CASSQIRPGTAILKLFF

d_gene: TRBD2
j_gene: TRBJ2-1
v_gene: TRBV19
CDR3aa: CASRGLAGGNNEQFF

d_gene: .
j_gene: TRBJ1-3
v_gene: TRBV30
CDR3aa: CAWSQGTGNTIYF

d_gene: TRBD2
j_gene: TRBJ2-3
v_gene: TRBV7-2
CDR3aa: CASSFTSGGAGTDTQYF

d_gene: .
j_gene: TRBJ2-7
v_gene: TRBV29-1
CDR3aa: CSVEDPRDKQYF

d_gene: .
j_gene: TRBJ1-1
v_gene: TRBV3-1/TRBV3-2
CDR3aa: CASSVVENTEAFF

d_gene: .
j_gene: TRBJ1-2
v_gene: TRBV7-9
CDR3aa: CASRPTGHIYGYTF

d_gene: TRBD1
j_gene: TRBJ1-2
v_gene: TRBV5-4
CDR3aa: CASSYPGTGGGGYTF

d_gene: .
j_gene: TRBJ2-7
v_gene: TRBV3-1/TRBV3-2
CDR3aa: CASSQQGGSYEQYF

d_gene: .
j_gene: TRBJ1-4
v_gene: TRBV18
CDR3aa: CASSRKGEAANEKLFF

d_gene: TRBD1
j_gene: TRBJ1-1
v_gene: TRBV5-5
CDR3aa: CASSLTGGHTEAFF

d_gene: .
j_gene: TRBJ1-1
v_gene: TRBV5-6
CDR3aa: CASSRRGRGNTEAFF

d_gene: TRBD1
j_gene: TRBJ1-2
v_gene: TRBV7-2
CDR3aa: CASSQTPGQGLDYGYTF

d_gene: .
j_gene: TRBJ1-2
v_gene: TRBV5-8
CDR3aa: CASSSGGDSGYGYTF

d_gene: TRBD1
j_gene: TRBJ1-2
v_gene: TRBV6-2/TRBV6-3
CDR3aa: CASSTLRTGAYGYTF

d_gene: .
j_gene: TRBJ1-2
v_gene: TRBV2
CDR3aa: CASSEATYYGGYTF

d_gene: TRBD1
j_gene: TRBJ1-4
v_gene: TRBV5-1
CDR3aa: CASSSAGQGNEKLFF

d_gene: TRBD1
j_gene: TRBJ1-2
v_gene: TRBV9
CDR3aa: CASSVDHRGIYGYTF

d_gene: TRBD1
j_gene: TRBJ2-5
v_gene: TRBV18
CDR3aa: CASSPRTDREETQYF

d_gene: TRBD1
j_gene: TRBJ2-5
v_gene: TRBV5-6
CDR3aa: CASSLTGTGLQETQYF

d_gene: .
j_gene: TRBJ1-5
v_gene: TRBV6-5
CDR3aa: CASSGITGIQPQHF

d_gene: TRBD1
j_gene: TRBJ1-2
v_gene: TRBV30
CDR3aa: CAWSAHDRGTHTF

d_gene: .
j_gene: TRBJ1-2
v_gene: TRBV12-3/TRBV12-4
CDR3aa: CASTINLGWSYTF

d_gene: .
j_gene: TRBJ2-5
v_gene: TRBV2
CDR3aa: CASRLTSMETQYF

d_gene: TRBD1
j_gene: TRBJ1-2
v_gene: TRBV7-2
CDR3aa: CASSLRHRGNYGYTF

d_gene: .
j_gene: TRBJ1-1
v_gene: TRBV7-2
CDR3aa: CASSSKRQVGGEAFF

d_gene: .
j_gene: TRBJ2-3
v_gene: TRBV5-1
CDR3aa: CASSLAHGGLTDTQYF

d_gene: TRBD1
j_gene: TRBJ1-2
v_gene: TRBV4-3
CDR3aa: CASSHLEGAGGYTF

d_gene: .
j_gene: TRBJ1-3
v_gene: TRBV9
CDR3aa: CASSVEAGLSGNTIYF

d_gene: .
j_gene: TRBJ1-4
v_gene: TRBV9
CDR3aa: CASSVQGRTNEKLFF

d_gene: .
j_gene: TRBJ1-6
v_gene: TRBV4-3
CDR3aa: CASSQDEGKLSPLHF

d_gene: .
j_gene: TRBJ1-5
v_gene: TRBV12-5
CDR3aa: CASGLFTALGARGNQPQHF